There are a few counts of the clone carrying this T cell receptor beta chain. Its matching antigen is unknown. Using its own MiXCR run on the reads, TCRdb lists one record per CDR3 protein. This table holds roughly 150,000 distinct CDR3 sequences, around 32% found once. CDR1 SGHVS and CDR2 FQNEAQ come from the germline V gene. V was pared by 4 bases and J by 8 bases, with 14 bases between. This CDR3 contains 14 residues. The data are from a study of T cell repertoires in cytomegalovirus infection. Study conclusions and caveats: Summed public TCR beta family frequency identified CMV carriers bearing the relevant HLA. In two of eight donors, the top clonotype was HLA-C-restricted CMV-specific.

V is TRBV7-8 and J is TRBJ1-4, with D hard to call. Here the sequenced sample was CD8+ T cells from cultured PBMCs, taken from culture after CMV antigen stimulation. This clonotype was obtained from a human donor in good health (CMV status not recorded). Some clones in this sample may be carry-over from other donors' samples. The CDR3 coding sequence is TGTGCCAGCAGCTCCCTAAGCAATGGGGAAAAACTGTTTTTT. This codes for CASSSLSNGEKLFF.